This T cell receptor beta chain was identified during a study of cytomegalovirus exposure and HLA in healthy donors (dated by TCRdb to the late 2010s). About the investigation overall: An earlier analysis of several hundred of the donors reported 276 Gb of sequence data and 117 million unique TCR beta sequences from 190 million or so T cells. The study aimed to test whether signatures of past pathogen exposure could be identified by cataloging public T cell receptors. A separate validation cohort of 100 to 150 different subjects was used in addition to the 666-subject first cohort. The genetic ancestry cluster associated with self-reported Caucasian donors included about 81% of the roughly 400 genotyped donors. Because of strong linkage in the cohort, 5 or 6 DR-DQ haplotypes were treated as single units for association and clustering. To predict cytomegalovirus infection status, the study brought together high-throughput TCR immunosequencing, statistical association of individual TCRs with disease status, and machine learning. Alongside the repertoire data, information on donor age, sex, ethnicity and CMV serostatus was compiled. Class I and class II HLA loci were covered by the typing at four-digit resolution. Roughly 300 gigabases of sequencing data and about 92 million unique TCR sequences made up an early release that covered fewer than 650 HLA-typed donors. Every discovery cohort repertoire had been produced on one sequencing platform. The number of typed donors differed by locus: about 620-640 for A, B, C, DRB1 and DQB1; approximately 520 for DQA1; 606 for DPA1; and roughly 470 for DPB1. Among about 390 genotyped donors of the cohort, an average of around 240,000 unique TCR beta nucleotide sequences were sequenced per donor, roughly 20% of them non-productive. In an earlier analysis of 500 to 650 of the donors, high-throughput TCR beta sequencing was used to judge whether each TCR beta V gene segment behaved as functional or pseudogenic. The study profiled the T cell repertoires of 666 subjects by immunosequencing and related them to cytomegalovirus serostatus. A later analysis re-examined previously published TCR beta repertoires from roughly 720 donors and added high-resolution HLA genotyping to investigate patterns of TCR occurrence. A later genetic analysis took genome-wide SNP genotypes for about 55% of the roughly 670 donors and used that subset as a discovery cohort. Rather than using new phenotypic data, the later analysis identified candidate immune exposures from TCR beta sequences and from how often those sequences occurred across donors. Study-level results and caveats: The only immune exposure information available for the cohort was CMV serostatus. In a later analysis, several top co-occurrence clusters were reported to appear linked to parvovirus B19, influenza, CMV and Epstein-Barr virus. The authors suggested that the approach could potentially be generalized to other disease states and immunological phenotypes. Cytomegalovirus status was reported to be diagnosed by the classifier with high specificity and sensitivity in both the original and validation cohorts. A later genetic analysis associated a missense DCLRE1C variant with V-gene and J-gene trimming of TCR beta chains, and an independent cohort replicated the association. The earlier analysis of approximately 540 of the donors excluded 15 to 20 rarely observed V segments, including chromosome 9 orphons, because counts were too low. The 87-base-pair reads could not distinguish some IMGT-functional V segments, including TRBV6-2 and TRBV6-3, so those segments were excluded. A further reported finding was that TCR beta sequences accurately predicted the HLA-A and HLA-B alleles for most subjects in the first cohort. In vitro tests confirmed that a few of the cytomegalovirus-associated TCR beta chains recognize cytomegalovirus antigens. Compared with equally common non-associated chains, HLA-associated TCR beta chains in a later analysis were more clonally expanded and had lower generation probabilities. Strong co-occurrence of HLA alleles, especially DR and DQ, made assigning TCR associations to individual alleles difficult. Only TCR beta chains were sequenced in this cohort, and the absence of alpha or paired-chain data limited detectable features. HLA typing was unavailable for some donors at each locus, so association tests used only the typed subset. A later analysis found that TCR association rates varied across HLA loci, with DRB1 alleles showing the most associated TCRs and HLA-C alleles the fewest. Linkage disequilibrium might explain the correlated functional status among segregating V segments, but an unknown experimental factor could not be ruled out. A later analysis found that most CMV-associated TCR beta chains appeared HLA-restricted, with HLA associations seemingly driven largely by CMV exposure. The study listed approximately 150 TCR beta chains as associated with cytomegalovirus. In an earlier analysis of several hundred of the donors, most TCR beta V segments were observed in productive rearrangements about 90% or about 30% of the time, broadly matching IMGT annotations. While some public TCRs were present in many individuals, most TCR sequences turned up only very rarely across donors. A later genetic analysis reported fewer N-insertions in productive TCRs among donors in an Asian-associated ancestry cluster than the roughly 700-donor mean. The sequencing pipeline was judged likely to have produced a cluster of highly shared sequence variants as a technical artifact. Presence/absence analyses assumed roughly uniform sequencing depth across donors, an assumption that may not hold. Specific HLA alleles were associated with more than 15,000 TCR beta sequences at a false discovery rate of 0.05 in a later analysis.

Libraries came from the immunoSEQ multiplex PCR assay. For the multiplex PCR, a mixture combining 60 forward primers for TCR Vbeta segments and 13 reverse primers for TCR Jbeta segments was used. The CDR3 region of rearranged TCR beta genes was amplified from genomic DNA with a multiplex PCR assay. On the Illumina HiSeq System, the amplified TCR beta libraries were sequenced as 87-base-pair reads. Regarding the original processing steps: A later analysis counted about 76 million unique TCR beta chains across the 500 to 850 repertoires, and approximately 11 million of these chains were shared by at least two donors. A nearest-neighbor algorithm error-corrected the raw reads and collapsed the reads into unique sequences, merging closely related sequences to remove PCR and sequencing errors. CDR3 sequences were aligned to IMGT reference sequences to assign V, D and J gene segments. For a sequence to be retained, at least a six-nucleotide match to both a V gene segment and a J gene segment was required. Rearrangements were called productive when the CDR3 lacked stop codons and stayed in frame with V and J; all others were non-productive. CDR3 was defined by IMGT convention, running from the second conserved V-encoded cysteine to the conserved J-encoded phenylalanine. In an earlier analysis of approximately 500 of the donors, sequences lacking an unambiguous match to a single V gene segment were excluded. An earlier analysis of 587 of the donors called V segments functional above 56.7% productive rearrangements and segregating when the between-donor standard deviation exceeded 5%. A statistical classification framework was developed to diagnose cytomegalovirus status using the catalog of TCR beta chain sequences. V and J gene assignment, in a later analysis, came from comparing TCR nucleotide sequences with IMGT/GENE-DB human TR gene sequences. In a later analysis, CDR3 sequences and most-parsimonious VDJ recombination scenarios were assigned using the TCRdist pipeline. In a later analysis, every TCR beta chain was defined by the combination of its CDR3 amino acid sequence and its V-gene family, and reads without a unique V-gene family were dropped. To address suspected cross-contamination and a sequencing artifact, a later analysis removed under 600 highly shared, low-generation-probability nucleotide sequences. For each public chain, a later analysis derived a clonal expansion index from normalized ranks of inferred template counts within each repertoire. In a later analysis, generation probabilities were computed using a VDJ recombination model fitted to out-of-frame rearrangements, and the results were checked against IGoR. In a later analysis, TCR-TCR, TCR-HLA and TCR-CMV co-occurrence was scored with hypergeometric tests, and a repertoire-size bias correction was applied to TCR pairs. In a later analysis, false discovery rates were estimated by permuting HLA or CMV assignments 20 times. A later analysis grouped co-occurring TCRs with DBSCAN, adding TCRdist sequence similarity when clustering within HLA-allele-positive subsets. For co-occurrence clustering, repertoires with fewer than 30,000 or more than 120,000 public chains were excluded, along with five repertoires with anomalous nucleotide sharing. The table was pulled from immuneACCESS by TCRdb, which kept in-frame rearrangements only. Such tables lose some clones; where checked, under half of the loss comes from unresolved V genes, and the rest has no known cause. The V and J calls and clone size are taken from that table; D and trimming were inferred from the DNA. The sample table holds about 140,000 clones, of which about 80% were seen once. 1.7% of the sample is in the top ten clones.

A remark on this clone: Its antigen is unknown. No much larger clone is present one base from it, and per-base qualities are unavailable.

Trimming leaves V shorter by 2 bases and J shorter by 5 bases, with the junction holding 5 bases beyond the gene matches. The CDR3 measures 16 amino acids from cysteine to phenylalanine. Only the CDR3 part of the read is kept: 48 bases, read in frame from the first base. CDR1 and CDR2 (SEHNR, FQNEAQ) derive from the germline V gene (reference sequence). In total, approximately 700 healthy bone marrow donors made up the cohort. Cohort members were all nominally healthy when sampled, although unrecorded immune exposures were likely present. The donor was CMV seronegative and belonged to the group of more than 300 seronegative cohort members. Every donor gave a peripheral blood sample, and the peripheral blood mononuclear cells from that sample were used for TCR beta sequencing. Genomic DNA extraction from the blood cell samples was performed with the Qiagen DNeasy Blood Extraction Kit.

Sequencing input: PBMCs. The sequence was collected from a woman between 25 and 40 years old in good health and CMV-seronegative. The chain is encoded by TRBV7-9 joined to TRBJ2-1; TRBD2 matches 11 bases in the middle. The CDR3 corresponds to CASSLFGTSGNNEQFF. The bases are TGTGCCAGCAGCTTATTTGGGACTAGCGGAAACAATGAGCAGTTCTTC.